The rows below give T cell receptor beta chains drawn from one sample of a study of vaccination and CD4 T cells after COVID-19. Using its own MiXCR run on the PCR reads, TCRdb lists one record per CDR3 protein. The sample includes approximately 20,000 distinct CDR3 sequences, 46% seen only once; the top ten take 10% to 15%. Their target antigens are unknown. The input for sequencing was CD4+ T cells from blood, cultured in vitro, taken about 7 months after SARS-CoV-2 vaccination. The source is a human donor who had recovered from COVID-19. Both conserved end residues are part of each CDR3.

len: 12; v_gene: TRBV20-1; CDR3aa: CSAPTGGWGYTF
len: 16; v_gene: TRBV15; CDR3aa: CATSTGLAGRGDTQYF
len: 16; v_gene: TRBV6-1; CDR3aa: CASSDPGVAGANVLTF
len: 14; v_gene: TRBV19; CDR3aa: CASRPSGTYVEQYF
len: 14; v_gene: TRBV20-1; CDR3aa: CSASLARPPYEQYF
len: 13; v_gene: TRBV6-4; CDR3aa: CASSDSFPGVAFF
len: 14; v_gene: TRBV6-5; CDR3aa: CASSYLLFPYGYTF
len: 13; v_gene: TRBV28; CDR3aa: CASIRGNTGELFF
len: 14; v_gene: TRBV2; CDR3aa: CASSGPGYNSPLHF
len: 15; v_gene: TRBV28; CDR3aa: CASRSPGSMNTEAFF
len: 14; v_gene: TRBV7-9; CDR3aa: CASSLVDIYTEAFF
len: 15; v_gene: TRBV6-1; CDR3aa: CASSEWSGLNSPLHF
len: 17; v_gene: TRBV20-1; CDR3aa: CSASPSGGTTLHYEQYF
len: 14; v_gene: TRBV23-1; CDR3aa: CASSPVATQETQYF
len: 14; v_gene: TRBV27; CDR3aa: CASSLGRGIGGYTF
len: 15; v_gene: TRBV6-5; CDR3aa: CASSYVQSGANVLTF
len: 18; v_gene: TRBV20-1; CDR3aa: CSASFTRRSRVGDNEQFF
len: 15; v_gene: TRBV11-3; CDR3aa: CASSLGTGRLLEQYF
len: 15; v_gene: TRBV4-1; CDR3aa: CASSFKKWAGYEQYF
len: 15; v_gene: TRBV27; CDR3aa: CASSSSRGAVGTQYF
len: 15; v_gene: TRBV7-3; CDR3aa: CASSQGTAAYNEQFF
len: 16; v_gene: TRBV6-1; CDR3aa: CASSPAGGARVGEQYF
len: 13; v_gene: TRBV2; CDR3aa: CASSKVTVETQYF
len: 16; v_gene: TRBV7-2; CDR3aa: CASSPRGTRGQETQYF
len: 18; v_gene: TRBV20-1; CDR3aa: CSASIAGPGGGTTDTQYF
len: 11; v_gene: TRBV7-8; CDR3aa: CASSRDTEAFF
len: 14; v_gene: TRBV20-1; CDR3aa: CSASFGTSGPEQYF
len: 13; v_gene: TRBV6-1; CDR3aa: CASSEAGHQPQHF
len: 16; v_gene: TRBV6-2/TRBV6-3; CDR3aa: CASSYSGTGNTDTQYF
len: 13; v_gene: TRBV7-2; CDR3aa: CASSQGPAGGAFF
len: 14; v_gene: TRBV5-6; CDR3aa: CASSIRDREPPLHF
len: 13; v_gene: TRBV7-2; CDR3aa: CASSLSYENEQFF
len: 14; v_gene: TRBV20-1; CDR3aa: CSASSRGNNSPLHF
len: 17; v_gene: TRBV20-1; CDR3aa: CSASGTSGDRYQETQYF
len: 13; v_gene: TRBV7-9; CDR3aa: CASSSRGGGGYTF
len: 14; v_gene: TRBV25-1; CDR3aa: CASSEGTGGTEAFF
len: 13; v_gene: TRBV24-1; CDR3aa: CATKAGGQETQYF
len: 14; v_gene: TRBV10-3; CDR3aa: CAISDRTSYNEQFF
len: 13; v_gene: TRBV20-1; CDR3aa: CSAIEGLLAKQYF
len: 16; v_gene: TRBV20-1; CDR3aa: CSAGLAGGVSYNEQFF
len: 14; v_gene: TRBV5-4; CDR3aa: CASSLDRVYSPLHF
len: 15; v_gene: TRBV7-8; CDR3aa: CASSLEPGQGYEQYF
len: 15; v_gene: TRBV6-5; CDR3aa: CASSYDVTGGTEAFF
len: 16; v_gene: TRBV7-8; CDR3aa: CASSRPGGAGTDTQYF
len: 13; v_gene: TRBV7-3; CDR3aa: CASKSSGNTEAFF
len: 15; v_gene: TRBV20-1; CDR3aa: CSARDRTGAYNEQFF
len: 14; v_gene: TRBV6-9; CDR3aa: CASRGSGRERVQFF
len: 13; v_gene: TRBV10-3; CDR3aa: CAISIDRDTEAFF
len: 13; v_gene: TRBV27; CDR3aa: CASSFSNSYEQYF
len: 12; v_gene: TRBV6-1; CDR3aa: CASKSGSYEQYF
len: 12; v_gene: TRBV20-1; CDR3aa: CSARGSGGEAFF
len: 15; v_gene: TRBV11-3; CDR3aa: CASSHWTGGANGYTF
len: 11; v_gene: TRBV11-3; CDR3aa: CASGKADTQYF
len: 14; v_gene: TRBV7-2; CDR3aa: CASSFQRGQETQYF
len: 16; v_gene: TRBV4-1; CDR3aa: CASSQDFTGFAYEQYF
len: 13; v_gene: TRBV20-1; CDR3aa: CSAREDLNQPQHF
len: 13; v_gene: TRBV7-7; CDR3aa: CASSFELNTEAFF
len: 15; v_gene: TRBV27; CDR3aa: CASSPLGTGGQPQHF
len: 16; v_gene: TRBV20-1; CDR3aa: CSARPQGSSGANVLTF